This T cell receptor beta chain was obtained from a study of T cells after posttransplantation cyclophosphamide. Overall study results and limits: TRB clonality was highly associated with recipient CMV seropositivity and reactivation. Tissue-infiltrating T cells from skin or gut overlapped little with blood T cells. Later post-transplant blood repertoires were often dominated by donor CD8+ memory clones.

This CDR3 comprises 15 residues. CDR1 and CDR2 from the germline V gene are SGHRS and YFSETQ. The germline V and J ends were trimmed by 0 bases and 3 bases, with 10 bases remaining between them. Cells defined as naive were viable CD3+CD4+ or CD3+CD8+ and CCR7+CD45RA+CD45RO-CD95-CD27+CD28+. Peripheral blood was collected from the related graft donor on the marrow donation day. Comments on this clone: What it recognizes is unknown.

Sequencing was performed with immunoSEQ multiplex PCR; in TCRdb, only in-frame clones are kept and a portion is missing. This sample has some 30,000 clones, with roughly 90% found just once. This TCR came from a man in his thirties or forties in good health and a related stem cell transplant donor. The sequenced sample consisted of naive CD4+ T cells sorted from blood. This chain joins TRBV5-1 and TRBJ1-5; the D gene is possibly TRBD1 (5 bases). The CDR3 protein is CASSLAQGPNQPQHF. The CDR3 DNA sequence: TGCGCCAGCAGCTTGGCGCAGGGCCCCAATCAGCCCCAGCATTTT.